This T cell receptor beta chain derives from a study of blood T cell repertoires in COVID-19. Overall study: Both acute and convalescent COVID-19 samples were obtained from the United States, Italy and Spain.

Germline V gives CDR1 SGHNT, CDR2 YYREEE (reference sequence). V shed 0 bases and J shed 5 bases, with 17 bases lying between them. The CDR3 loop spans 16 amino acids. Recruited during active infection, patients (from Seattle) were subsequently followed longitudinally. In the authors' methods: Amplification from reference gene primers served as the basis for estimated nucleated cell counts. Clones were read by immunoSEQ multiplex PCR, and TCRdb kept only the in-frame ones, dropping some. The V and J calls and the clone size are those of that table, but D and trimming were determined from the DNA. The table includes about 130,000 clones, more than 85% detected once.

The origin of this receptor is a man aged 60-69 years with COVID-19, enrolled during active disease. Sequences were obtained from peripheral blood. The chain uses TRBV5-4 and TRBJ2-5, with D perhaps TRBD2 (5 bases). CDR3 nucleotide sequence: TGTGCCAGCAGCTTGGCCTTACAAGGAGGTCGGGAGACCCAGTACTTC. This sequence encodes CASSLALQGGRETQYF.